This passage covers 32 T cell receptor beta chains from one sample sequenced in a study of T cell repertoires in cytomegalovirus infection (dated by TCRdb to between 2018 and 2020). Sequencing used an Illumina HiSeq 1500. TCRdb itself trimmed the public reads at Q25 with fastp, ran MiXCR and retained productive beta chains. Every CDR3 protein is listed once, alongside the most common genes and DNA of its rows. The sample contains approximately 160,000 distinct CDR3 sequences, over 15% of them found a single time. Around 20% of the sample is held by the ten biggest clonotypes. The sequencing sample was made of CD8+ T cells from PBMCs. Receptor source: a human donor in good health (CMV status not recorded). Some clones in this sample may be carry-over from other donors' samples.

Only a few counts were recorded for this clonotype. CDR3 residues: CASSATGYGYTF. The CDR3 DNA reads TGTGCCAGCAGTGCAACAGGGTATGGCTACACCTTC. The chain employs TRBV9 and TRBJ1-2; weak D call: TRBD1 (6 bases). This CDR3 has 12 amino acids. Deletions cut 5 bases from V and 5 bases from J, with 10 bases between. Germline V CDR1 and CDR2: SGDLS, YYNGEE.

This clonotype was seen only a few times. The rearrangement links TRBV12-3 or TRBV12-4 to TRBJ2-7, with 7 bases fitting TRBD1. V trimming: 5 bases; J trimming: 1 base; junction bases outside the gene matches: 5. This CDR3 contains 14 residues. CDR3 bases: TGTGCCAGCAGTCCATGGACAGGTTCCTACGAGCAGTACTTC. Its protein product is CASSPWTGSYEQYF.

The rearrangement uses TRBV10-2 and TRBJ2-5; no clear D gene. Trimming stripped 2 bases from V and 2 bases from J, with 9 bases between. This CDR3 has 14 amino acids. Germline V gives CDR1 WSHSY, CDR2 SAAADI. This CDR3 reads CASSERAGQETQYF. CDR3 sequence (DNA): TGCGCCAGCAGTGAGAGGGCAGGACAAGAGACCCAGTACTTC.

This clonotype has just a few counts. The chain has TRBV28 and TRBJ2-1; D is perhaps TRBD1 or TRBD2 (5 bases each). The CDR3 is made up of 14 amino acids. Germline lookup yields CDR1 MDHEN and CDR2 SYDVKM. Trimming shortened V by 6 bases and J by 7 bases, and 16 bases separated the two germline ends. The CDR3 protein is CASSGTANPNEQFF. The CDR3 DNA reads as TGTGCCAGCAGCGGGACCGCGAACCCTAATGAGCAGTTCTTC.

There are a few counts of this clonotype. The genes are TRBV5-5 and TRBJ2-1; 15 positions match TRBD2. From germline, CDR1 is SGHKS and CDR2 YYEKEE (reference sequence). CDR3 length equals 18 residues. The trim removed 2 bases at V and 2 bases at J, leaving 5 bases unmatched. DNA for the CDR3: TGTGCCAGCAGCTTTTCCCGGACTAGCGGGAGGGCCTACAATGAGCAGTTCTTC. This gives the protein CASSFSRTSGRAYNEQFF.

CDR3 in DNA: TGTGCCAGCAGAGGACAGGCACATAACTATGGCTACACCTTC. Its protein is CASRGQAHNYGYTF. The chain recombines TRBV6-5 with TRBJ1-2, with 7 bases identical to TRBD1. V was clipped by 6 bases and J by 1 base; unmatched bases: 5. Germline V gene data show CDR1 as MNHEY and CDR2 as SVGAGI. The CDR3 length is 14 residues.

As to this clonotype: The junction departs from the called germline gene at one end, perhaps through a read error. The chain carries TRBV6-2 or TRBV6-3 and TRBJ2-1, with 8 bases matching TRBD1. Per germline, CDR1 MNHEY and CDR2 SVGEGT. This CDR3 is built from 15 residues. CDR3 in DNA: TGTGCCAGCAGTTTCCCGAGGACAGGGACCAATGAGCAGTTCTTT. Translation: CASSFPRTGTNEQFF.

This clonotype was seen a handful of times. The V and J genes are TRBV28 and TRBJ2-3; 8 positions agree with TRBD1. Per germline, CDR1 MDHEN and CDR2 SYDVKM. V gave up 5 bases and J gave up 4 bases; unmatched junction bases: 11. This CDR3 is built from 16 residues. The chain's CDR3 is CASSIKMTGVADTQYF. CDR3 nucleotide sequence: TGTGCCAGCAGTATAAAGATGACAGGGGTCGCAGATACGCAGTATTTT.

The V call is TRBV9, the J call TRBJ2-1; D remains unclear. This CDR3 region has 13 residues. CDR1 is SGDLS and CDR2 is YYNGEE in the germline V gene. Deletions cut 0 bases from V and 4 bases from J, with 5 bases between. This CDR3 reads CASSVGFYNEQFF. CDR3 sequence (DNA): TGTGCCAGCAGCGTAGGATTTTACAATGAGCAGTTCTTC.

The chain combines TRBV4-3 with TRBJ2-2; 7 nucleotides line up with TRBD2. The V gene's germline CDR1 is LGHNA and CDR2 YSLEER. J gave up 5 bases and V 8 bases, and 8 bases lay outside the gene matches. The CDR3 runs to 14 residues. CDR3 bases: TGCGCCAGCGGGGAGGGCACGTGGACCGGGGAGCTGTTTTTT. This gives the protein CASGEGTWTGELFF.

The V and J genes are TRBV2 and TRBJ2-7; perhaps TRBD2 as D (6 bases). Germline V gives CDR1 SNHLY, CDR2 FYNNEI. The CDR3 is 12 amino acids. Trimming pared 11 bases from V and 0 bases from J, leaving 11 bases between. CDR3: CAGRGSSYEQYF. DNA for the CDR3: TGTGCCGGACGGGGGAGCTCCTACGAGCAGTACTTC.

This clonotype came up a few times. The gene calls are TRBV7-2 and TRBJ2-5; D unclear. This CDR3 comprises 15 residues. The germline V and J ends were trimmed by 1 base and 2 bases, with 11 bases remaining between them. Germline values: CDR1 SGHTA, CDR2 FQGNSA. For the CDR3, the DNA is TGTGCCAGCAGCTTAGAAACAATGATACAAGAGACCCAGTACTTC. The encoded protein is CASSLETMIQETQYF.

This chain uses TRBV10-3 with TRBJ2-2, with D unclear. The CDR3 is 14 amino acids. Germline V lookup: CDR1 ENHRY, CDR2 SYGVKD. Trimming cost V 7 bases and J 4 bases, with 13 bases left between them. The CDR3 DNA reads TGTGCCATCAAAAACCCAGAGATCACCGGGGAGCTGTTTTTT. It is translated as CAIKNPEITGELFF.

There are a few counts of this clonotype. This sequence joins TRBV29-1 and TRBJ2-7; D may correspond to TRBD1 or TRBD2 (5 bases each). Between the trimmed V and J ends, which lost 4 bases and 4 bases, there was a span of 14 bases. The CDR3 length is 13 residues. Germline V CDR1 and CDR2: SQVTM, ANQGSEA. CDR3 nucleotides: TGCAGCGTTGGAGGGGCAAGTGTATACGAGCAGTACTTC. It encodes CSVGGASVYEQYF.

This chain links TRBV7-6 with TRBJ2-1; the match to TRBD2 covers 8 bases. Germline loops: CDR1 SGHVS, CDR2 FNYEAQ. The CDR3 spans 20 residues. The junction had 16 bases not matched to a gene; V was cut back by 2 bases and J by 1 base. The CDR3 bases are TGTGCCAGCAGCTTAAACCTAATAGCGGGAATCCGACAGTCCTACAATGAGCAGTTCTTC. Translating gives CASSLNLIAGIRQSYNEQFF.

Written as DNA, the CDR3 is TGTGCCAGCAGTTTCTATAGGAACACTGAAGCTTTCTTT. This encodes CASSFYRNTEAFF. This chain connects TRBV28 to TRBJ1-1; D ambiguous. The CDR3 has 13 amino acids. CDR1 MDHEN and CDR2 SYDVKM come from the germline V gene. The V end lost 3 bases, the J end lost 1 base, and 6 bases lay between the germline ends.

The V gene is TRBV7-8, the J gene TRBJ1-5; 7 positions match TRBD1. The CDR3 has 15 amino acids. Germline lookup yields CDR1 SGHVS and CDR2 FQNEAQ. J gave up 4 bases and V 5 bases, and 8 bases lay outside the gene matches. The CDR3 reads CASSKRTGPNQPQHF. CDR3 DNA: TGTGCCAGCAGCAAGCGGACAGGTCCAAATCAGCCCCAGCATTTT.

Note on this clonotype: This sequence may be a read error, since a much larger clone differs from it by one base. Here the CDR3 DNA reads TGTGCCAGCAGCCCCCGGAGCTGGGGGGCCTATGAGCAGTTCTTC. Translated, it gives CASSPRSWGAYEQFF. This chain connects TRBV7-2 to TRBJ2-1; either TRBD1 or TRBD2 may fit D (6 bases each). This CDR3 has 15 residues. CDR1 is SGHTA and CDR2 is FQGNSA in the germline V gene. Trimming left V 5 bases short and J 8 bases short, with 19 bases between.

This clonotype was counted only a few times. The chain uses TRBV29-1 and TRBJ2-2; D not resolved. The germline gives CDR1 SQVTM, CDR2 ANQGSEA. The CDR3 spans 13 residues. Trimming left V 6 bases short and J 4 bases short, with 12 bases between. This CDR3 reads CSVQILATGELFF. In nucleotides, the CDR3 is TGCAGCGTGCAGATTCTGGCCACCGGGGAGCTGTTTTTT.

This clonotype was recorded a few times. This rearrangement joins TRBV11-2 to TRBJ2-3; no definite D call. This CDR3 is built from 16 residues. Trimming stripped 2 bases from V and 2 bases from J, with 14 bases between. Germline V CDR1 and CDR2: SGHAT, FQNNGV. The CDR3 is CASSLSPGPPTDTQYF. CDR3 nucleotide sequence: TGTGCCAGCAGCTTATCTCCGGGTCCTCCCACAGATACGCAGTATTTT.

This clonotype appeared a few times. V is TRBV20-1 and J is TRBJ1-2, with 8 nucleotides matching TRBD1. J was trimmed by 5 bases and V by 3 bases; bases with no gene match: 5. The CDR3 extends over 13 amino acids. The V gene's germline CDR1 is DFQATT and CDR2 SNEGSKA (reference sequence). CDR3 nucleotides: TGCAGTGCTAGTCCAGGGGGCCAGTATGGCTACACCTTC. Protein: CSASPGGQYGYTF.

This clonotype was seen repeatedly, ten times or more. The chain employs TRBV7-8 and TRBJ2-2, with D possibly being TRBD1 or TRBD2 (5 bases each). Per germline, CDR1 SGHVS and CDR2 FQNEAQ. The CDR3 is 14 residues long. Between the trimmed V and J ends, which lost 3 bases and 1 base, there was a span of 6 bases. The CDR3 nucleotides are TGTGCCAGCAGCTTGAGGGGGAACACCGGGGAGCTGTTTTTT. This encodes CASSLRGNTGELFF.

The chain carries TRBV9 and TRBJ2-5, with a tentative D call TRBD1 (5 bases). The CDR3 loop spans 14 amino acids. The germline V gene encodes CDR1 SGDLS and CDR2 YYNGEE. The germline V and J ends were trimmed by 1 base and 2 bases, with 9 bases remaining between them. Here the CDR3 reads CASSVLGLQETQYF. As DNA, the CDR3 is TGTGCCAGCAGCGTATTGGGGCTGCAAGAGACCCAGTACTTC.

The chain is built from TRBV4-2 and TRBJ2-6; TRBD1 aligns across 11 bases. The CDR3 extends over 18 amino acids. The J segment lost 2 bases and the V segment lost 6 bases, leaving 9 bases of the junction unmatched. Germline assignment: CDR1 LGHNA and CDR2 YNFKEQ. CDR3 in DNA: TGTGCCAGCAGTGGGACAGGGGGGGACCCCACTGGGGCCAACGTCCTGACTTTC. Its translation is CASSGTGGDPTGANVLTF.

This clonotype has just a few counts. V usage is TRBV20-1 and J usage is TRBJ2-5; 8 positions agree with TRBD1. Germline CDR1 DFQATT, CDR2 SNEGSKA (reference sequence). With V trimmed by 6 bases and J by 7 bases, 19 bases remained unmatched. There are 16 residues in the CDR3. In DNA, the CDR3 is TGCAGTGCCCAACCCCGGTGGACAGGGAGGATGACGACCCAGTACTTC. Encoded protein: CSAQPRWTGRMTTQYF.

This chain connects TRBV7-2 to TRBJ2-3, with TRBD2 identical over 9 bases. CDR1 SGHTA and CDR2 FQGNSA come from the germline V gene. The CDR3 totals 18 residues. J was trimmed by 0 bases and V by 0 bases; bases with no gene match: 7. CDR3: CASSLAPAGGYSTDTQYF. CDR3 DNA sequence: TGTGCCAGCAGCTTAGCGCCAGCGGGGGGCTACAGCACAGATACGCAGTATTTT. Supplemented by reference TRBV7-2 and TRBJ2-3, the full variable domain reads GAGVSQSPSNKVTEKGKDVELRCDPISGHTALYWYRQSLGQGLEFLIYFQGNSAPDKSGLPSDRFSAERTGGSVSTLTIQRTQQEDSAVYLCASSLAPAGGYSTDTQYFGPGTRLTVL.

This chain uses TRBV7-8 with TRBJ2-1; the D is unclear. Germline values: CDR1 SGHVS, CDR2 FQNEAQ. This CDR3 is built from 14 residues. V lost 2 bases and J lost 6, with 11 bases in between. The CDR3 DNA sequence: TGTGCCAGCAGCTTAAGCACCAAAGGCAATGAGCAGTTCTTC. This translates into CASSLSTKGNEQFF.

The V and J genes are TRBV20-1 and TRBJ1-4, with D possibly being TRBD1 (5 bases). V lost 7 bases to trimming and J lost 5 bases, with 23 bases between them. CDR3 size: 16 residues. Germline loops: CDR1 DFQATT, CDR2 SNEGSKA (reference sequence). The CDR3 sequence: CSVHLGYRGKNEKLFF. The CDR3 DNA sequence: TGCAGTGTTCATCTAGGGTACCGGGGGAAGAATGAAAAACTGTTTTTT.

DNA for the CDR3: TGTGCCAGCAGCCCCTGGGTGACTAGCGGAACAGATACGCAGTATTTT. Its protein product is CASSPWVTSGTDTQYF. The genes are TRBV11-3 and TRBJ2-3, with 9 positions matching TRBD2. CDR1 and CDR2 from the germline V gene are SGHNT and YENEEA. With V trimmed by 5 bases and J by 3 bases, 9 bases remained unmatched. The CDR3 runs 16 residues.

This clonotype showed up just a few times. The genes are TRBV7-6 and TRBJ2-1; D is ambiguous. The V end was cut by 5 bases, the J end by 2 bases, with 7 bases between. The CDR3 consists of 13 residues. Per the germline V gene, CDR1 is SGHVS and CDR2 is FNYEAQ. The CDR3 sequence is CASSPATYNEQFF. CDR3 DNA sequence: TGTGCCAGCAGCCCCGCAACCTACAATGAGCAGTTCTTC.

V and J are TRBV6-2 or TRBV6-3 and TRBJ1-2; 8 bases line up with TRBD1. The CDR3 covers 14 residues. The V and J ends lost 6 bases and 8 bases, in that order; junction bases with no gene match: 11. CDR1 is MNHEY, CDR2 SVGEGT, per germline. CDR3 DNA: TGTGCCAGCAGAGCCAGGGACAGGTGGGACGGCTACACCTTC. This codes for CASRARDRWDGYTF.

The genes are TRBV6-2 or TRBV6-3 and TRBJ2-7; D may be TRBD1 (6 bases). Per germline, CDR1 MNHEY and CDR2 SVGEGT. The CDR3 runs 14 residues. The V gene lost 4 bases and the J gene lost 7 bases, with 17 bases spanning the gap. The CDR3 nucleotides read TGTGCCAGCAGTTGGGGACATGAAGGCGAAGAGCAGTACTTC. It is translated as CASSWGHEGEEQYF.